The rows below give T cell receptor beta chains drawn from one sample of a study of CD8 T cells in Susac syndrome. TCRdb processed the immunoSEQ multiplex PCR reads anew with MiXCR; each CDR3 protein has one entry. This sample carries under 250,000 distinct CDR3 sequences, about 93% of them seen once, and the ten largest clones take less than 0.075%. Sequenced sample: CD4+ T cells from PBMCs. All receptors derive from a human donor with multiple sclerosis. CDR3s include the opening cysteine and the closing phenylalanine or tryptophan. Not every row has a clone size; where given, it reads once, few, many or a size class.

J: TRBJ1-1; size: -; V: TRBV3-1; CDR3: CASSQEGGDAEAFF
J: TRBJ2-5; size: -; V: TRBV24-1; CDR3: CATSSHFGETQYF
J: TRBJ1-3; size: -; V: TRBV18; CDR3: CASSPPVPPSGNTIYF
J: TRBJ2-3; size: -; V: TRBV29-1; CDR3: CSVEAPGAGGPSPSTDTQYF
J: TRBJ2-1; size: -; V: TRBV30; CDR3: CAWSVLAGSEQFF
J: TRBJ1-2; size: -; V: TRBV5-6; CDR3: CASSPSVSRTSYGYTF
J: TRBJ1-4; size: -; V: TRBV27; CDR3: CASSPHNNGEKLFF
J: TRBJ1-2; size: -; V: TRBV9; CDR3: CASSSRGAGDYGYTF
J: TRBJ1-5; size: -; V: TRBV3-1; CDR3: CASSQDGSINQPQHF
J: TRBJ2-3; size: -; V: TRBV7-9; CDR3: CASSLDGAGTDTQYF
J: TRBJ1-2; size: -; V: TRBV2; CDR3: CASKGTAYGYTF
J: TRBJ2-4; size: -; V: TRBV7-2; CDR3: CASSWPLAGLAKNIQYF
J: TRBJ2-3; size: -; V: TRBV4-1; CDR3: CASSQDRVGTTDTQYF
J: TRBJ2-1; size: -; V: TRBV24-1; CDR3: CATSDDSGARAREQFF
J: TRBJ2-3; size: -; V: TRBV7-9; CDR3: CASSHPTTDTQYF
J: TRBJ2-5; size: -; V: TRBV4-1; CDR3: CASSQLGVSGRVGRTQYF
J: TRBJ2-3; size: -; V: TRBV20-1; CDR3: CSATLAVGDTQYF
J: TRBJ2-3; size: -; V: TRBV5-4; CDR3: CASSLIGITDTQYF
J: TRBJ1-4; size: -; V: TRBV2; CDR3: CASRWTQNEKLFF
J: TRBJ1-2; size: -; V: TRBV29-1; CDR3: CSTHSFYGYTF
J: TRBJ2-5; size: -; V: TRBV18; CDR3: CASSPIKSYQETQYF
J: TRBJ1-6; size: few; V: TRBV20-1; CDR3: CSARGQGGSPLHF
J: TRBJ2-1; size: -; V: TRBV7-9; CDR3: CASSLGTLKQFF
J: TRBJ2-1; size: -; V: TRBV5-1; CDR3: CASSLARGRDEQFF
J: TRBJ1-1; size: -; V: TRBV5-1; CDR3: CASSFGASTEAFF
J: TRBJ1-5; size: few; V: TRBV2; CDR3: CASSEAGYGNQPQHF
J: TRBJ1-1; size: -; V: TRBV30; CDR3: CAWSTGLSRNTEAFF
J: TRBJ2-7; size: -; V: TRBV12-3/TRBV12-4; CDR3: CASTERGASYEQYF
J: TRBJ1-2; size: -; V: TRBV2; CDR3: CASSAEQSYGYTF
J: TRBJ2-2; size: -; V: TRBV5-1; CDR3: CASSLFGTSGSRTGELFF
J: TRBJ1-1; size: -; V: TRBV19; CDR3: CASSSRDKNTEAFF
J: TRBJ1-1; size: -; V: TRBV12-3/TRBV12-4; CDR3: CASSGSQGRTTEAFF
J: TRBJ1-2; size: -; V: TRBV2; CDR3: CASSEGDLAGDGYTF
J: TRBJ2-6; size: -; V: TRBV4-2; CDR3: CASRPTVSGANVLTF
J: TRBJ2-6; size: -; V: TRBV7-2; CDR3: CASSLFGQGASGANVLTF
J: TRBJ2-1; size: -; V: TRBV20-1; CDR3: CSAFPLAGGPNNEQFF
J: TRBJ1-1; size: -; V: TRBV6-5; CDR3: CASTTTGFNTEAFF
J: TRBJ2-5; size: -; V: TRBV5-1; CDR3: CASSFPGQGYQETQYF
J: TRBJ2-2; size: -; V: TRBV5-1; CDR3: CASSPSGTGVTTGELFF
J: TRBJ1-1; size: -; V: TRBV12-3/TRBV12-4; CDR3: CASSLGPAGAFF
J: TRBJ1-2; size: -; V: TRBV5-4; CDR3: CASSSGQFNPYGYTF
J: TRBJ2-2; size: -; V: TRBV21-1; CDR3: CASRSGELFF
J: TRBJ1-2; size: -; V: TRBV13; CDR3: CASSFDLNYGYTF
J: TRBJ1-3; size: -; V: TRBV7-9; CDR3: CASRTGAENTIYF
J: TRBJ2-3; size: -; V: TRBV29-1; CDR3: CSPSGVQGRGADTQYF
J: TRBJ1-2; size: -; V: TRBV27; CDR3: CASSLYGDSDYGYTF